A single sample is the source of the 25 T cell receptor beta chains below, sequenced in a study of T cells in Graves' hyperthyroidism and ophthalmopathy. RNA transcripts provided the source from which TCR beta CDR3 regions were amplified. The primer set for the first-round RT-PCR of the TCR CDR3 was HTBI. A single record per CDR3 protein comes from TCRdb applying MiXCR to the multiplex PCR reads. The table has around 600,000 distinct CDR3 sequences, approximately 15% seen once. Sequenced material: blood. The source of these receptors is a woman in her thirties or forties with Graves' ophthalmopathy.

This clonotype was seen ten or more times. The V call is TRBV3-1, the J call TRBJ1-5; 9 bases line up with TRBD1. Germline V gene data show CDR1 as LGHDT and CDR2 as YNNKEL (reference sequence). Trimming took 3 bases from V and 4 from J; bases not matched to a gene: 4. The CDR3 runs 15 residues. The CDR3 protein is CASSQGQGFNQPQHF. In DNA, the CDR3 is TGTGCCAGCAGCCAGGGACAGGGTTTTAATCAGCCCCAGCATTTT.

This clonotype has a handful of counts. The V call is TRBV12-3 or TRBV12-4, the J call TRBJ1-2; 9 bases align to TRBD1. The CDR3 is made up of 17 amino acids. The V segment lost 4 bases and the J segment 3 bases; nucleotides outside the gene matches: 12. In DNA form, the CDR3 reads TGTGCCAGCAGTTCGGTCCCGGGACAGGGCCCGCACTATGGCTACACCTTC. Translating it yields CASSSVPGQGPHYGYTF.

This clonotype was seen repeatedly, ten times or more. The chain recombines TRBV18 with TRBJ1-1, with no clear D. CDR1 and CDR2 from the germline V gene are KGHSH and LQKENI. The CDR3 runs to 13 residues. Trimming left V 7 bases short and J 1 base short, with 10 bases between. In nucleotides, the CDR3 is TGTGCCAGCTGTCGGGGAGCGAACACTGAAGCTTTCTTT. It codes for CASCRGANTEAFF.

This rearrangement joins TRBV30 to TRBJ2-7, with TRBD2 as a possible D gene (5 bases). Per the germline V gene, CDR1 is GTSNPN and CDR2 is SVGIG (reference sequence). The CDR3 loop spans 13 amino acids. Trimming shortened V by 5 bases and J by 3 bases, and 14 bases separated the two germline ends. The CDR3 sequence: CAWLKGRDYEQYV. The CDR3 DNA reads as TGTGCCTGGCTTAAAGGGAGAGACTACGAGCAGTACGTC.

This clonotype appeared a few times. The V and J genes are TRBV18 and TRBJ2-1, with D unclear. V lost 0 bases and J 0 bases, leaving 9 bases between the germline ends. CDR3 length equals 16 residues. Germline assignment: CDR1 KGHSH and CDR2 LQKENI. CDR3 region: CASSPPFGSSYNEQFF. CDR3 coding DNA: TGTGCCAGCTCACCACCTTTCGGCAGCTCCTACAATGAGCAGTTCTTC.

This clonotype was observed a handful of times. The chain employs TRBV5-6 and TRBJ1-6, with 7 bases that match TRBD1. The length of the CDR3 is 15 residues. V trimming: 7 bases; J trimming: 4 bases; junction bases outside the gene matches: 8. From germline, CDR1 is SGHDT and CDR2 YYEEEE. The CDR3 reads CASSRTGDYNSPLHF. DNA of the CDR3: TGTGCCAGCTCGAGGACAGGCGATTATAATTCACCCCTCCACTTT.

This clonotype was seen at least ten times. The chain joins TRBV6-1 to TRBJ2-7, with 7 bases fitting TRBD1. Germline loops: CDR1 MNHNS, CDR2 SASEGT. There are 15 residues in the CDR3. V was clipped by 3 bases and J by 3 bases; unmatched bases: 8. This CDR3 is CASSDGARGYYEQYF. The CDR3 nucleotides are TGTGCCAGCAGTGATGGGGCCAGGGGGTACTACGAGCAGTACTTC.

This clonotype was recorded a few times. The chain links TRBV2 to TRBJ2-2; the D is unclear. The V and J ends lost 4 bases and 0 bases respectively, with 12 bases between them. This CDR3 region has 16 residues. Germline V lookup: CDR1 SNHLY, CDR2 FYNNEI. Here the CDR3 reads CASSGTVLANTGELFF. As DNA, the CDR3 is TGTGCCAGCAGTGGGACGGTACTTGCGAACACCGGGGAGCTGTTTTTT.

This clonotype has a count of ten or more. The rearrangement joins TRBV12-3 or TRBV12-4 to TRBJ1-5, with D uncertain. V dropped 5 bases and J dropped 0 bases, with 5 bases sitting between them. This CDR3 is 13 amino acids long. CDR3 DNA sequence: TGTGCCAGCAGTGGATATAGCAATCAGCCCCAGCATTTT. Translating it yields CASSGYSNQPQHF.

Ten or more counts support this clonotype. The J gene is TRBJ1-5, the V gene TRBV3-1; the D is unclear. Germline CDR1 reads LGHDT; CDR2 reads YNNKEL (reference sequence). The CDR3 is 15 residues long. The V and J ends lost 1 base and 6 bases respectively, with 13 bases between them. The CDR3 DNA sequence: TGTGCCAGCAGCCAAGGGGCCGGGGTCGGTCAGCCCCAGCATTTT. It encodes CASSQGAGVGQPQHF.

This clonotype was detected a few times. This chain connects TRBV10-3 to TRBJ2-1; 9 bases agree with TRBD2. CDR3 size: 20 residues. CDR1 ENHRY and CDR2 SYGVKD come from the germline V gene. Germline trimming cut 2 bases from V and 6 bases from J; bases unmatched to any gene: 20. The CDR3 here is CAISEPFTQLAGRYRNEQFF. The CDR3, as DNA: TGTGCCATCAGTGAGCCCTTTACTCAGCTAGCGGGGAGGTATCGCAATGAGCAGTTCTTC.

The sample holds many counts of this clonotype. This CDR3 is CASSAGSSGADTQYF. CDR3 nucleotide sequence: TGTGCCAGCAGTGCCGGGTCTTCGGGGGCAGATACGCAGTATTTT. The rearrangement links TRBV6-1 to TRBJ2-3; weak D call: TRBD2 (6 bases). The CDR3 runs 15 residues. The germline CDR1 and CDR2 sequences are MNHNS and SASEGT. V was cut by 4 bases and J by 4 bases, with 15 bases left in between.

The CDR3 bases are TGTGCCAGCACATACGGAGCACCGAGCACAGATACGCAGTATTTT. Encoded protein: CASTYGAPSTDTQYF. V is TRBV6-1 and J is TRBJ2-3; D is undetermined. V was cut by 7 bases and J by 0 bases, with 14 bases left in between. Per germline, CDR1 MNHNS and CDR2 SASEGT. The CDR3 has 15 residues.

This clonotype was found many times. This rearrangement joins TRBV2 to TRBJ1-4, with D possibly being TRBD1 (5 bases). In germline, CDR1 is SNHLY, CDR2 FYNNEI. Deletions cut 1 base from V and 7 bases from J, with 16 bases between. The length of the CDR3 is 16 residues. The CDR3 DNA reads TGTGCCAGCAGTGAAGGCCAGGGACCCGGTAGTGAAAAACTGTTTTTT. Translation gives CASSEGQGPGSEKLFF. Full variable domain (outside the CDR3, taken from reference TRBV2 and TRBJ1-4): EPEVTQTPSHQVTQMGQEVILRCVPISNHLYFYWYRQILGQKVEFLVSFYNNEISEKSEIFDDQFSVERPDGSNFTLKIRSTKLEDSAMYFCASSEGQGPGSEKLFFGSGTQLSVL.

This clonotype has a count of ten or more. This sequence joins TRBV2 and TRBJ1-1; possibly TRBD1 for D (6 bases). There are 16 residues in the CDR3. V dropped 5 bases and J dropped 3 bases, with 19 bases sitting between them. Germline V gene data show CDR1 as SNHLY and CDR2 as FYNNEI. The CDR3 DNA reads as TGTGCCAGCAGTTCCTTCGGGGGGGCGCAGGACACTGAAGCTTTCTTT. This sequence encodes CASSSFGGAQDTEAFF.

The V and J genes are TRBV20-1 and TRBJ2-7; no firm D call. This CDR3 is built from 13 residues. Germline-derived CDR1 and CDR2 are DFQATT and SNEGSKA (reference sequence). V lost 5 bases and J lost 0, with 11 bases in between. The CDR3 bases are TGCAGTGCTTTGGTGACTGGCTCCTACGAGCAGTACTTC. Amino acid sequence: CSALVTGSYEQYF.

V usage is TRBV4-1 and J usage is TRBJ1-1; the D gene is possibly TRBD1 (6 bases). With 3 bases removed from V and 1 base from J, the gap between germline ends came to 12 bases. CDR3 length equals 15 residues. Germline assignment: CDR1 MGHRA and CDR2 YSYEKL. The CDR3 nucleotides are TGCGCCAGCAGCCAGGGGGAGGGGGGGAACACTGAAGCTTTCTTT. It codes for CASSQGEGGNTEAFF.

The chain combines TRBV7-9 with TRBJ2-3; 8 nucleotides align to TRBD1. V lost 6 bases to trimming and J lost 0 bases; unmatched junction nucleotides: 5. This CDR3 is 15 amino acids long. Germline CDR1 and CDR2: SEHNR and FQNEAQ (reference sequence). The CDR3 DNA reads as TGTGCCAGCAGAAAGGGACAGGTTAGCACAGATACGCAGTATTTT. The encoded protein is CASRKGQVSTDTQYF.

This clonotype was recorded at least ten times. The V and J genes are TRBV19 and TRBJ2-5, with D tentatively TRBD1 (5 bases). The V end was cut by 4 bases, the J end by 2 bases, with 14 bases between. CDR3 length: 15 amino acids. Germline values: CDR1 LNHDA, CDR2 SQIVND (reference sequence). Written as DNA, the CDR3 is TGTGCCAGTAGTACCTACAGGAATCGGCAAGAGACCCAGTACTTC. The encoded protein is CASSTYRNRQETQYF.

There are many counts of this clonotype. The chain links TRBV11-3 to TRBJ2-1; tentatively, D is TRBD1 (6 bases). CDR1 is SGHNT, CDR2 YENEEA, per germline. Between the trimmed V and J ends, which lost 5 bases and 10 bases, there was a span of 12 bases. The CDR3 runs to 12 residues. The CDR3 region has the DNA TGTGCCAGCAGCCACCAGGGGTTGGAGCAGTTCTTC. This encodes CASSHQGLEQFF.

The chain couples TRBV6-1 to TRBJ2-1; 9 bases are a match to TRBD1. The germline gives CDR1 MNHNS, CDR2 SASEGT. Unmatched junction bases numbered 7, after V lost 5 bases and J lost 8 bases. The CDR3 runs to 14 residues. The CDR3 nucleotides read TGTGCCAGCAGTCACAGGGGGCGAGGGTATGAGCAGTTCTTC. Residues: CASSHRGRGYEQFF.

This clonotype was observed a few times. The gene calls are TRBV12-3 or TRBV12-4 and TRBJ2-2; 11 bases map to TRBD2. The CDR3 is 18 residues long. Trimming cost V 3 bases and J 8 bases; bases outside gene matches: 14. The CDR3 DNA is TGTGCCAGCAGTTTCCCCCACACTAGCGGGAGTTTATCGGGGGAGCTGTTTTTT. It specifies CASSFPHTSGSLSGELFF.

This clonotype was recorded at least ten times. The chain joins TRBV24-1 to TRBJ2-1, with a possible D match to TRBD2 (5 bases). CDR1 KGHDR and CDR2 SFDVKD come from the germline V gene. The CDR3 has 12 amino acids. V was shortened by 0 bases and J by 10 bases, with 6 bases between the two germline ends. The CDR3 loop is CATSDLAGEQFF. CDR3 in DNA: TGTGCCACCAGTGATTTGGCGGGCGAGCAGTTCTTC.

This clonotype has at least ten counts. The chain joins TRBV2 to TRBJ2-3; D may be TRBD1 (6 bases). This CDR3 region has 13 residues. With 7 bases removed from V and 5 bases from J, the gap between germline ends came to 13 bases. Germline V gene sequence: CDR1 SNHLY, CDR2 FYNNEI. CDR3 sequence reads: CASTRQGKDTQYF. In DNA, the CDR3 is TGTGCCAGCACCCGCCAGGGGAAAGATACGCAGTATTTT.

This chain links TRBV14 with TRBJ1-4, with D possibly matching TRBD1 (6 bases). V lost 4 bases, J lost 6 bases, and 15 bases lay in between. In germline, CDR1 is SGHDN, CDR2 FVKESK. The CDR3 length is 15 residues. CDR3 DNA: TGTGCCAGCAGCCCCCAACGGGGGCTTTATGAAAAACTGTTTTTT. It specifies CASSPQRGLYEKLFF.